Sequencing of this TCR beta chain was carried out in a study of blood T cell repertoires in COVID-19. Ages ranged from about 18 to 89 years, with residence in 24 US areas. As handled by the study authors: By means of reference gene primer amplification, nucleated cell counts were estimated. TCRdb keeps only in-frame clones here, not all; method: immunoSEQ multiplex PCR. Clone size and V and J calls were adopted from that table, with D and trimming inferred from the DNA. The sample shows 450,000 or so clones, 90% of them seen only once. The CDR3 sequence is 12 residues long. V lost 6 bases and J lost 8; bases outside the gene matches: 6.

The sequencing sample was made of PBMCs or T cells enriched from blood (not recorded which). The chain employs TRBV12-3 or TRBV12-4 and TRBJ1-1, with 7 nucleotides matching TRBD1. The receptor was derived from a man aged 18 to 29 who had recovered from COVID-19. CDR3 sequence: CASRATGSEAFF. CDR3 coding DNA: TGTGCCAGCAGAGCGACAGGGAGCGAAGCTTTCTTT.